This T cell receptor beta chain was captured in a study of cytomegalovirus exposure and HLA in healthy donors. The PCR made use of 60 Vbeta and 13 Jbeta primers. Sequenced by immunoSEQ multiplex PCR; TCRdb stores in-frame clones only, minus some. The sample carries some 200,000 clones, about 90% recorded once. The germline gives CDR1 GTSNPN, CDR2 SVGIG (reference sequence). The CDR3 sequence is 13 residues long. V was pared by 2 bases and J by 3 bases, with 10 bases between. This chain uses TRBV30 with TRBJ1-1; TRBD1 is a possible D gene (5 bases). The sample consisted of PBMCs. The receptor's source is a girl less than two years old in good health and CMV-seronegative. The CDR3 spells CAWSFRVDTEAFF. The CDR3 DNA sequence: TGTGCCTGGAGTTTCAGGGTGGACACTGAAGCTTTCTTT.